Detailed here is one T cell receptor (beta chain). This sample was taken from a study of PD-1 and CTLA-4 blockade in melanoma. The CDR3 runs to 13 residues. Germline CDR1 is SNHLY and CDR2 is FYNNEI. The V end was cut by 6 bases, the J end by 8 bases, with 13 bases between. Some clones are missing from TCRdb's copy, which holds only in-frame ones; the method was immunoSEQ multiplex PCR. The sample consists of tens of thousands of clones, approximately 90% of them appearing once. The source of this sequence is a human donor with melanoma. This sequence joins TRBV2 and TRBJ1-4; a possible D gene is TRBD1 (5 bases). The source was CD8+ T cells from peripheral blood, collected from a patient given anti-PD-1 treatment. Written as DNA, the CDR3 is TGTGCCAGCAGCCCCGGGGCAGGGGAAAAACTGTTTTTT. It codes for CASSPGAGEKLFF.